The entry below describes one TCR beta chain. Its specificity is unknown. The V gene lost 4 bases and the J gene lost 0 bases, with 7 bases spanning the gap. Per germline, CDR1 DFQATT and CDR2 SNEGSKA (reference sequence). CDR3 length: 14 amino acids. These data originate in a study of identical twins. Overall study results and limits: Possibly, invariant MAIT and iNKT cells partly confounded zero-insertion analyses.

cDNA molecules carried unique molecular identifiers, and template switching added a universal primer site. TCRdb reanalysed the 5' RACE reads using MiXCR and keeps one entry per CDR3 protein. Altogether 600,000 to 700,000 distinct CDR3 sequences are present, about 20% being singletons, with the ten largest covering approximately 4.3%. The sample also formed part of further work on T cells expressing NK-cell markers. This second report adds: For several donors, the dominant NKG2C+ clonotypes made up about 1.0-8% of their CD8+ T cells. Researchers report these clonotypes also headed the CD3+CD56-NKG2C+ fraction in four donors.

The chain employs TRBV20-1 and TRBJ2-6; no definite D call. The sequence came from a woman in her late teens or twenties in good health. Material for sequencing was PBMCs. In nucleotides, the CDR3 is TGCAGTGCTACGATCGACTCTGGGGCCAACGTCCTGACTTTC. This sequence encodes CSATIDSGANVLTF.